The T cell receptor (beta chain) under discussion was sequenced for a study of blood T cell repertoires in COVID-19. The wider study: T cells, B-cell-depleted T cells, or PBMCs supplied cDNA or gDNA.

CDR1 is SGHAT and CDR2 is FQNNGV in the germline V gene. CDR3 length: 12 amino acids. V lost 5 bases, J lost 8 bases, and 7 bases lay in between. Clones were sequenced by immunoSEQ multiplex PCR, and TCRdb holds only the in-frame ones, with some missing. The data hold 300,000 to 350,000 clones, with approximately 90% observed a single time. The receptor was derived from a man aged 18 to 29 with active or convalescent COVID-19. The sequencing sample was made of peripheral blood. This chain joins TRBV11-2 and TRBJ1-6; D call uncertain. CDR3 residues: CASSLTDSPLHF. CDR3 nucleotide sequence: TGTGCCAGCAGCCTTACAGATTCACCCCTCCACTTT.